This TCR beta chain was captured by sequencing in a study of molecular identifiers for immune sequencing clone quantification. Background on the study: In replicates, RNA from approximately 20,000 or 100,000 naive CD8 cells was divided five ways and four parts were sequenced.

This clonotype occurred a few times. The target antigen is unknown. The authors built bulk TCR libraries by previously described methods with listed TCR primers. TCRdb re-called the PCR reads with MiXCR, one entry per CDR3 protein. The table records hundreds of thousands of distinct CDR3 sequences, approximately 20% of them present only once. The study, taken as a whole, reports: Whereas clones above 20 RNA copies held under 1% of naive-cell molecules, they held over 98% of effector molecules. Sizes of highly expanded clones could be underestimated through identical TCRs sharing a barcode.

This TCR was sampled from a human donor in good health. Some libraries in this study had Jurkat cell RNA spiked in. Sequenced: naive CD8+ T cells from blood, with Jurkat cell RNA spiked in. Documented subset: FACS-sorted CD8+CD4-CCR7+CD45RA+ naive T cells.

CDR3 bases: TGTGCCGTCTCCGACAGTCCAACCTACGAGCAGTACTTC. Translating gives CAVSDSPTYEQYF. The V and J genes are TRBV5-4 and TRBJ2-7, with TRBD1 as a possible D gene (5 bases). This CDR3 region has 13 residues. CDR1 and CDR2 from the germline V gene are SGHNT and YYREEE (reference sequence). The germline V and J ends were trimmed by 10 bases and 2 bases, with 16 bases remaining between them.